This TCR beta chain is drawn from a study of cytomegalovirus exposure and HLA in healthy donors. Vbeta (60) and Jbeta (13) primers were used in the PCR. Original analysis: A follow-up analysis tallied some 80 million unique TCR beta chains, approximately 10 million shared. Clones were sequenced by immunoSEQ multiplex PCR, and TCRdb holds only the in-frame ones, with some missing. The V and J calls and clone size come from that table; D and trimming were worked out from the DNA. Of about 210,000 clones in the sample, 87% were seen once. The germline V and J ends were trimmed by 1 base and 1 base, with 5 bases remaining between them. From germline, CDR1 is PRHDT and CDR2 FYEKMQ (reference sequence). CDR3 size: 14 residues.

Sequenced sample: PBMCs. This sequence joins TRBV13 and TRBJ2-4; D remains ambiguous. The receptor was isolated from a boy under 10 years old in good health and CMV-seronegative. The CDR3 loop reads CASSLVGAKNIQYF. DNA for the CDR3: TGTGCCAGCAGCTTAGTCGGGGCCAAAAACATTCAGTACTTC.